A selection of T cell receptor beta chains follows, all from one sample in a study of cytomegalovirus exposure and HLA in healthy donors. The table came from immunoSEQ multiplex PCR; TCRdb's copy has only in-frame clones and leaves some out. This sample yields about 130,000 clones, of which approximately 79% are seen a single time; approximately 4.3% belongs to the top ten. Sequencing was carried out using PBMCs. The origin of the receptors is a man aged 18 to 29 in good health and CMV-seropositive. Both conserved end residues are part of each CDR3. The D gene is left open where the match is weak. The size field is filled for only some rows; it gives once, few, many or a size class.

v_call,clone_size,d_call,j_call,cdr3_nt,cdr3_aa
TRBV19,.,.,TRBJ2-1,TGTGCCAGTAGTATAGACGTAAATGAGCAGTTCTTC,CASSIDVNEQFF
TRBV2,.,.,TRBJ1-2,TGTGCCAGCAGTGAAGAGTCAGGGAACTATGGCTACACCTTC,CASSEESGNYGYTF
TRBV7-2,.,.,TRBJ1-2,TGTGCCAGCACCCCGAGGCAGGGATACTATGGCTACACCTTC,CASTPRQGYYGYTF
TRBV7-9,.,TRBD2,TRBJ2-7,TGTGCCAGCAGCTTGGGGGGGGACCCCGTGTACGAGCAGTACTTC,CASSLGGDPVYEQYF
TRBV7-9,.,.,TRBJ1-1,TGTGCCAGCAGCTTAGAATCAGGGCCCACTGAAGCTTTCTTT,CASSLESGPTEAFF
TRBV15,.,.,TRBJ2-1,TGTGCCACCAGCAGATCCAATACAGGGATCAATGAGCAGTTCTTC,CATSRSNTGINEQFF
TRBV27,.,.,TRBJ2-3,TGTGCCAGCAGTAAACTAGACAGCACAGATACGCAGTATTTT,CASSKLDSTDTQYF
TRBV7-3,.,.,TRBJ2-6,TGTGCCAGCAGCTTAACTGGTGGGACACCACGCTCTGGGGCCAACGTCCTGACTTTC,CASSLTGGTPRSGANVLTF
TRBV14,.,.,TRBJ1-1,TGTGCCAGCAGCGGATCGACAGCGAACACTGAAGCTTTCTTT,CASSGSTANTEAFF
TRBV5-1,.,.,TRBJ1-2,TGCGCCAGCCGGATCGGGGCTAACTATGGCTACACCTTC,CASRIGANYGYTF
TRBV9,.,.,TRBJ2-1,TGTGCCAGCAGCCGACAGGGCGGGGGGTACAATGAGCAGTTCTTC,CASSRQGGGYNEQFF
TRBV5-4,.,.,TRBJ1-1,TGTGCCAGCAGCACCCAGGGACTCATGAACACTGAAGCTTTCTTT,CASSTQGLMNTEAFF
TRBV19,.,TRBD1,TRBJ1-3,TGTGCCAGTACCTGGGACAGCCTTGGACTAAGGCGCTCTGGAAACACCATATATTTT,CASTWDSLGLRRSGNTIYF
TRBV13,.,.,TRBJ2-7,TGTGCCAGCAGCTCCCCAGGAAACACGGGGTACGAGCAGTACTTC,CASSSPGNTGYEQYF
TRBV10-3,.,.,TRBJ2-7,TGTGCCATCGCTAGCTCCCTGGTGTACGAGCAGTACTTC,CAIASSLVYEQYF
TRBV30,.,TRBD2,TRBJ2-7,TGTGCCTGGACTAGCGGATACTACGAGCAGTACTTC,CAWTSGYYEQYF
TRBV19,.,.,TRBJ2-7,TGTGCCAGTATGACGACAGAGTCCTACGAGCAGTACTTC,CASMTTESYEQYF
TRBV12-5,.,.,TRBJ2-6,TGTGCTAGTGGCCCCTGGGCCCACTCTGGGGCCAACGTCCTGACTTTC,CASGPWAHSGANVLTF
TRBV10-3,.,.,TRBJ1-1,TGTGCCATCAGTGGTAAGGGCGGGTTCGCTGAAGCTTTCTTT,CAISGKGGFAEAFF
TRBV4-2,.,TRBD1,TRBJ1-3,TGTGCCAGCAGCCAAGGCCGGGACAGCTCTGGAAACACCATATATTTT,CASSQGRDSSGNTIYF
TRBV6-1,.,.,TRBJ2-1,TGTGCCAGCAGTGAAGGGGGAGGAGATTTTGCGCAGTTCTTC,CASSEGGGDFAQFF
TRBV5-4,.,.,TRBJ1-1,TGTGCCAGGTCCCGGGATTTGAACACTGAAGCTTTCTTT,CARSRDLNTEAFF
TRBV30,.,.,TRBJ1-5,TGTGCCTGGAGTTTCGGCAGGGTTGATCAGCCCCAGCATTTT,CAWSFGRVDQPQHF
TRBV29-1,once,.,TRBJ1-4,TGCAGCGTTGAAATCCAGGGCTCGGAAAAACTGTTTTTT,CSVEIQGSEKLFF
TRBV7-6,.,TRBD1,TRBJ2-7,TGTGCCAGCAGCCCCGGGGACAGCTCCTACGAGCAGTACTTC,CASSPGDSSYEQYF
TRBV6-5,.,.,TRBJ2-3,TGTGCCAGCAGTTACTCGAGAACCCCGTGGGATACGCAGTATTTT,CASSYSRTPWDTQYF
TRBV30,.,TRBD2,TRBJ2-7,TGTGCCTGGAGTATTGATAGCGGGAGCTACGAGCAGTACTTC,CAWSIDSGSYEQYF
TRBV18,.,TRBD2,TRBJ2-1,TGTGCCACAGCAGGGACTAGGGACAATGAGCAGTTCTTC,CATAGTRDNEQFF
TRBV7-6,.,TRBD1,TRBJ1-3,TGTGCCAGCACCGAAATCAGGGGGCTTGTGGAAAACACCATATATTTT,CASTEIRGLVENTIYF
TRBV9,.,TRBD2,TRBJ2-1,TGTGCCAGCAGCGTAGGTCCAGGACTAGCGAGCAATGAGCAGTTCTTC,CASSVGPGLASNEQFF
TRBV5-6,few,TRBD1,TRBJ2-1,TGTGCCAGCAGCTTGCTGGGACAGGGGACCTACAATGAGCAGTTCTTC,CASSLLGQGTYNEQFF